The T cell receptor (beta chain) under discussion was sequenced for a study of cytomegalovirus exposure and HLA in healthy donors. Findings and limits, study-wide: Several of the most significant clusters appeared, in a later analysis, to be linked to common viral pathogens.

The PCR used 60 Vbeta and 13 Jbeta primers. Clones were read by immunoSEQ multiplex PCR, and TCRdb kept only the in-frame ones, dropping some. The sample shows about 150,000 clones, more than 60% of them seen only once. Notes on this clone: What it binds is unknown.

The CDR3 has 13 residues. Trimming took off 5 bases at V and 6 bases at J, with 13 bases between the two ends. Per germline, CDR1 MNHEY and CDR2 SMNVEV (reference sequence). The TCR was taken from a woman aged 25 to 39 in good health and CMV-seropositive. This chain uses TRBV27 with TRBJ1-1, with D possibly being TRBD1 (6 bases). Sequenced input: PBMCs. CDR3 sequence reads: CASSTDSYAEAFF. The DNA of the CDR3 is TGTGCCAGCAGTACGGACAGTTACGCTGAAGCTTTCTTT.